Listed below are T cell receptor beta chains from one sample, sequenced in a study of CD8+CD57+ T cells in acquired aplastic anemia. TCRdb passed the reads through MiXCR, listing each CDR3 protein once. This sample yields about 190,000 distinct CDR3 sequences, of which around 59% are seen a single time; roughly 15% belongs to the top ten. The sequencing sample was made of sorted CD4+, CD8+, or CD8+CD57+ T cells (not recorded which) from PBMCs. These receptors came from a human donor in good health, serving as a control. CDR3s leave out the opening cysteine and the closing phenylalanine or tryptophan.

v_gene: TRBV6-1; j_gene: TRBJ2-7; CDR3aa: AISETETRMGLEHYEQY
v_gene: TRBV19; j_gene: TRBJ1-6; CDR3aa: ASSIQDRDSPLH
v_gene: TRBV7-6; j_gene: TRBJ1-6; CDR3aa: ASSSGEHNSPLH
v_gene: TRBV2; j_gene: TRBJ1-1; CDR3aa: ASRGRGGGTEAF
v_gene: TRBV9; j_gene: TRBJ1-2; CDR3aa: ASSVEIGGNYGYGYT
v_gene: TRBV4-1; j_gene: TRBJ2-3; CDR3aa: ASKESGTTSTYTQY
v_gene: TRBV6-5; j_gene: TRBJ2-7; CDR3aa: ASSRRQVPTYEQY
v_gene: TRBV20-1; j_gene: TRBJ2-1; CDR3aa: SARDRAENSYNEQF
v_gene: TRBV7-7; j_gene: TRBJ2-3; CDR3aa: ASSLVWADTQY
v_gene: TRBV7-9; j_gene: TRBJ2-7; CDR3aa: ASSLSMGYEQY
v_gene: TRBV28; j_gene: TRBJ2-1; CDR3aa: ASSLNRGSFEQF
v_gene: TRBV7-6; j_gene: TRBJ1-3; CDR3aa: ASSPDIHTIY
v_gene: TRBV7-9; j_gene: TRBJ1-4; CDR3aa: ASSLSGQPNEKLF
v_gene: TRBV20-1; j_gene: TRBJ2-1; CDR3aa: SAGSFSGGEQF